These 6 T cell receptor beta chains originate from one sample sequenced in a study of vaccination effects on CD4 cells after COVID-19. Profiled with immunoSEQ multiplex PCR; TCRdb holds only in-frame clones, not every one. In the table there are 20,000 to 25,000 clones, 65% to 85% of which are singletons. The antigens of these receptors remain unknown. Under the ViraFEST assay, PBMC were stimulated with viral peptide pools so that antigen-specific CD4+ T cells expanded. Sequencing was performed afterwards. When around 10 days of culture had elapsed, CD4+ T cells were isolated. Two-dose BNT162b2 or mRNA-1273 vaccination was given to participants. The sequenced sample was CD4+ T cells from PBMCs cultured with HCoV-229E spike peptides, obtained after COVID-19 vaccination. Source of these receptors: a human donor who received a COVID-19 vaccine.

This chain uses TRBV5-1 with TRBJ1-3; no clear D. CDR1 and CDR2 (germline): SGHRS, YFSETQ. This CDR3 has 16 residues. V lost 0 bases and J 1 base, leaving 11 bases between the germline ends. Here the CDR3 DNA reads TGCGCCAGCAGCTTGGCATCCCGGTTTTCTGGAAACACCATATATTTT. This codes for CASSLASRFSGNTIYF. Variable domain in full (rest from reference TRBV5-1 and TRBJ1-3): KAGVTQTPRYLIKTRGQQVTLSCSPISGHRSVSWYQQTPGQGLQFLFEYFSETQRNKGNFPGRFSGRQFSNSRSEMNVSTLELGDSALYLCASSLASRFSGNTIYFGEGSWLTVV.

A single count supports this clone. The V gene is TRBV7-2, the J gene TRBJ2-3; 8 bases align to TRBD1. The germline V gene has CDR1 SGHTA and CDR2 FQGNSA. J lost 9 bases, V lost 2 bases, and 10 bases had no gene match. CDR3 length equals 15 residues. CDR3 sequence: CASSLSQGAGLTQYF. CDR3 coding DNA: TGTGCCAGCAGCTTATCCCAGGGGGCGGGCCTCACGCAGTATTTT.

This clone is large. The chain joins TRBV19 to TRBJ1-5, with D uncertain. This CDR3 contains 15 residues. The germline V gene encodes CDR1 LNHDA and CDR2 SQIVND (reference sequence). Trimming shortened V by 5 bases and J by 2 bases, and 13 bases separated the two germline ends. CDR3 sequence: CASSLTTLGNQPQHF. The CDR3 coding sequence is TGTGCCAGTAGTCTGACAACCTTGGGCAATCAGCCCCAGCATTTT.

The V gene is TRBV7-8, the J gene TRBJ1-5, with 7 bases matching TRBD1. V trimming: 6 bases; J trimming: 1 base; junction bases outside the gene matches: 6. This CDR3 has 15 residues. Germline CDR1 and CDR2: SGHVS and FQNEAQ. CDR3 sequence (DNA): TGTGCCAGCAGTCTGACAGGGAGAAGCAATCAGCCCCAGCATTTT. Encoded protein: CASSLTGRSNQPQHF. The full variable domain, in which reference TRBV7-8 and TRBJ1-5 provide the parts outside the CDR3, is GAGVSQSPRYKVAKRGQDVALRCDPISGHVSLFWYQQALGQGPEFLTYFQNEAQLDKSGLPSDRFFAERPEGSVSTLKIQRTQQEDSAVYLCASSLTGRSNQPQHFGDGTRLSIL.

The J gene is TRBJ2-5, the V gene TRBV5-1, with 7 bases that match TRBD1. Germline loops: CDR1 SGHRS, CDR2 YFSETQ. Trimming removed 7 bases from V and 2 bases from J; junction bases left unmatched: 8. The CDR3 is made up of 14 amino acids. The CDR3, as DNA: TGCGCCAGCCGGCCGGGACAGATACAAGAGACCCAGTACTTC. It encodes CASRPGQIQETQYF.

The chain combines TRBV11-2 with TRBJ2-1; the D gene is possibly TRBD2 (6 bases). CDR1 SGHAT and CDR2 FQNNGV come from the germline V gene. This CDR3 comprises 17 residues. V lost 4 bases, J lost 4 bases, and 20 bases lay in between. The CDR3 DNA follows: TGTGCCAGCAGCTATTACCAGGGCCTAGCGTATTACAATGAGCAGTTCTTC. Amino acids: CASSYYQGLAYYNEQFF.